These T cell receptor beta chains were read from a single sample in a study of T cell repertoires in cytomegalovirus infection. One entry per CDR3 protein results from TCRdb running MiXCR on the reads. This repertoire shows 350,000 to 450,000 distinct CDR3 sequences, 15% to 20% found once; its top ten account for less than 9.5%. What was sequenced was PBMCs. Source of these receptors: a human donor in good health (CMV status not recorded). Some clones in this sample may be carry-over from other donors' samples. CDR3s include the opening cysteine and the closing phenylalanine or tryptophan. The D gene is left open where the match is weak. The size entry is marked missing in some rows and otherwise reads once, few, many or a size class.

few,TRBJ2-1,-,TRBV6-6,TGTGCCAGCAGTTACTCGACAGGTTACAATGAGCAGTTCTTC,CASSYSTGYNEQFF
-,TRBJ2-2,TRBD1,TRBV19,TGTGCCAGTAGTTCCCGGACAGGACGCACCGGGGAGCTGTTTTTT,CASSSRTGRTGELFF
few,TRBJ2-7,-,TRBV10-3,TGTGCCATCAGTGGTGCGGAATCCTACGAGCAGTACTTC,CAISGAESYEQYF
many,TRBJ2-1,TRBD2,TRBV7-2,TGTGCCAGCAGCCTCCCGGCTAGCGGGATGGGGACTGAGCAGTTCTTC,CASSLPASGMGTEQFF
many,TRBJ1-4,-,TRBV7-2,TGTGCCAGCAGCTTGGACATAGCGAATGAAAAACTGTTTTTT,CASSLDIANEKLFF
few,TRBJ1-6,-,TRBV2,TGTGCCAGCAGTGATGGGTCCGGGATCCCTTCACCCCTCCACTTT,CASSDGSGIPSPLHF
many,TRBJ2-5,-,TRBV6-2/TRBV6-3,TGTGCCAGCTCCCCTCGGAGGGGACTTCAAGAGACCCAGTACTTC,CASSPRRGLQETQYF
many,TRBJ2-3,-,TRBV25-1,TGTGCCAGCACCACCTACGCCAGCACAGATACGCAGTATTTT,CASTTYASTDTQYF
many,TRBJ1-4,-,TRBV7-2,TGTGCCAGCAGCTTAGAGGCCACCTCGAGGGCGAATGAAAAACTGTTTTTT,CASSLEATSRANEKLFF
-,TRBJ2-1,TRBD2,TRBV6-1,TGTGCCAGCGGACAGACTAGCGGGAGGGCCCAGGCCTATGAGCAGTTCTTC,CASGQTSGRAQAYEQFF
few,TRBJ2-5,-,TRBV20-1,TGCAGTGCTAGAGGGGGAGAGTTCCAAGAGACCCAGTACTTC,CSARGGEFQETQYF
few,TRBJ2-5,-,TRBV7-2,TGTGCCAGCAGCTTTGGCGGGACCCAAGAGACCCAGTACTTC,CASSFGGTQETQYF
many,TRBJ2-7,TRBD1,TRBV7-2,TGTGCCAGCAGCCATCCGGCCGGGACAGGGTACTACGAGCAGTACTTC,CASSHPAGTGYYEQYF
-,TRBJ2-7,-,TRBV10-3,TGTGCCATCAGTGACTTTGGAGGCTACGAGCAGTACTTC,CAISDFGGYEQYF
few,TRBJ2-7,TRBD2,TRBV7-9,TGTGCCAGTCAGCAAGGTGGGGGGGGCGAGCAGTACTTC,CASQQGGGGEQYF
many,TRBJ1-6,-,TRBV6-1,TGTGCCAGCGGAACCGGGACCATTAATTCACCCCTCCACTTT,CASGTGTINSPLHF
many,TRBJ2-1,TRBD2,TRBV7-9,TGTGCCAGCAGCTCAGACCGGACTAGCGGGGGGTATGAGCAGTTCTTC,CASSSDRTSGGYEQFF
few,TRBJ2-5,-,TRBV7-6,TGTGCCAGCAGCTTCCCTAGCAGGGCATACCAAGAGACCCAGTACTTC,CASSFPSRAYQETQYF
few,TRBJ1-1,-,TRBV7-9,TGTGCCAGCAGCCGTGGACTCGGTGAAGCTTTCTTT,CASSRGLGEAFF
-,TRBJ1-1,TRBD1,TRBV5-6,TGTGCCAGCAGCCGGGGGACAGCTGAAGCTTTCTTT,CASSRGTAEAFF
many,TRBJ1-1,-,TRBV10-3,TGTGCCGCGGGGTCGGGGGAATGGGAAGCTTTCTTT,CAAGSGEWEAFF
few,TRBJ1-5,-,TRBV12-3/TRBV12-4,TGTGCCAGCACCCAAACGGGATTCTCTAGCAATCAGCCCCAGCATTTT,CASTQTGFSSNQPQHF
many,TRBJ2-1,-,TRBV7-2,TGTGCCAGCAGCTTAGGGCCAGGGAGCTACAATGAGCAGTTCTTC,CASSLGPGSYNEQFF
many,TRBJ2-1,TRBD2,TRBV7-9,TGTGCCAGCAGCCCAAGGGGACGGACTAGCGGGGGTGGTGAGCAGTTCTTC,CASSPRGRTSGGGEQFF
many,TRBJ2-1,TRBD2,TRBV5-4,TGTGCCAGCAGCCCCCGGACTAGCGGGGGAACTTCCTACAATGAGCAGTTCTTC,CASSPRTSGGTSYNEQFF
many,TRBJ1-5,-,TRBV7-8,TGTGCCAGCAGCTTTGAGAGCCAGCCCCAGCATTTT,CASSFESQPQHF
-,TRBJ1-5,-,TRBV5-1,TGCGCCAGCAGCTTGTGGGGCTCCAGGGCCCGCCAGCCCCAGCATTTT,CASSLWGSRARQPQHF
-,TRBJ2-1,TRBD2,TRBV6-1,TGTGCCAGCAGCCCCGCGGGGGGCTCCTACTATGAGCAGTTCTTC,CASSPAGGSYYEQFF
few,TRBJ2-3,-,TRBV4-3,TGCGCCAGCAGCCAGCTCGACGGGACTAGCACAGATACGCAGTATTTT,CASSQLDGTSTDTQYF
many,TRBJ2-3,TRBD2,TRBV7-2,TGTGCCAGCAGCTGGACTAGCGGGGGTGTGGCAGATACGCAGTATTTT,CASSWTSGGVADTQYF
-,TRBJ1-1,-,TRBV7-2,TGTGCCAGCATTTCCCTACAGGGCACTGAAGCTTTCTTT,CASISLQGTEAFF
-,TRBJ2-4,-,TRBV20-1,TGCAGTGCTTTAAACGCCGGGACAACCAAAAACATTCAGTACTTC,CSALNAGTTKNIQYF
-,TRBJ1-1,-,TRBV20-1,TGCAGTGCTAGTGGGAGTATGCATGAAGCTTTCTTT,CSASGSMHEAFF
-,TRBJ2-7,TRBD2,TRBV6-2/TRBV6-3,TGTGCCAGCAGTTACTCGTCCCTAGCGGGAGCCTACGAGCAGTACTTC,CASSYSSLAGAYEQYF
many,TRBJ2-1,-,TRBV12-3/TRBV12-4,TGTGCCAGCAGTTTTGAGGTAAATGAGCAGTTCTTC,CASSFEVNEQFF
few,TRBJ1-2,-,TRBV29-1,TGCAGCGTTGAAGATCGGGGGTTGGGGAATGGCTACACCTTC,CSVEDRGLGNGYTF
many,TRBJ1-1,TRBD1,TRBV5-5,TGTGCCAGCAGCTTACAGGGGGGGGACACTGAAGCTTTCTTT,CASSLQGGDTEAFF
many,TRBJ2-3,-,TRBV7-2,TGTGCCAGCAGCCCCCGCCCCTCGAGGGGGACCAACACACGATGGGCGCAGTATTTT,CASSPRPSRGTNTRWAQYF
-,TRBJ2-3,TRBD2,TRBV5-1,TGCGCCAGCAGCGCCAGACTAGCGGGGAGCACAGATACGCAGTATTTT,CASSARLAGSTDTQYF
-,TRBJ1-1,-,TRBV6-1,TGTGCCAGCAGCCGACAACAGAACATGAACACTGAAGCTTTCTTT,CASSRQQNMNTEAFF
many,TRBJ2-3,-,TRBV12-3/TRBV12-4,TGTGCCAGCAGTTCTTCCCGGGAAGGCACAGATACGCAGTATTTT,CASSSSREGTDTQYF
few,TRBJ2-7,-,TRBV9,TGTGCCAGCAGCGTAGCCCGCGAGCAGTACTTC,CASSVAREQYF
-,TRBJ2-1,-,TRBV7-3,TGTGCCAGCAGCTTAGTGGCGAAGCTCTACAATGAGCAGTTCTTC,CASSLVAKLYNEQFF
many,TRBJ2-5,TRBD2,TRBV29-1,TGCAGCGGGGGCGGGGGGCAGGGAGAGACCCAGTACTTC,CSGGGGQGETQYF
-,TRBJ2-2,TRBD2,TRBV10-3,TGTGCCATCAGCCAGACTAGCGGGGATCGTCAAGCCAAAAAGAACACCGGGGAGCTGTTTTTT,CAISQTSGDRQAKKNTGELFF
-,TRBJ1-3,-,TRBV6-6,TGTGCCAGCAGTTACCCCCCTGGAAACACCATATATTTT,CASSYPPGNTIYF